This T cell receptor (beta chain) was recovered during a study of PD-1 and CTLA-4 blockade in melanoma (dated by TCRdb to the early 2020s). Describing the broader study: In patients with melanoma, the researchers looked at the effects of CTLA-4 blockade versus PD-1 blockade on the CD8 T cell response that was melanoma-reactive.

Library preparation was by the immunoSEQ multiplex PCR assay. The table was pulled from immuneACCESS by TCRdb, which kept in-frame rearrangements only. Such tables lose some clones; where checked, under half of the loss comes from unresolved V genes, and the rest has no known cause. The sample includes approximately 33,000 clones, with around 93% observed a single time. The ten largest clones represent roughly 9% of the sample. From its cysteine to its phenylalanine, the CDR3 spans 14 amino acids. Here the CDR3 DNA is all that survives: 42 bases in frame from base 1. The germline V gene (reference sequence) yields LNHDA for CDR1 and SQIVND for CDR2. At the junction V is shortened by 0 bases and J by 4 bases, with 9 bases in between. Regarding this clone: It has no known antigen specificity. No base quality information exists; no much larger clone differs at one position.

The sequence links TRBV19 to TRBJ1-1; a weak D assignment points to TRBD1 (5 bases agree). The source of this sequence is a human donor with melanoma. The input for sequencing was CD8+ T cells from peripheral blood, taken from a patient given anti-PD-1 treatment. The nucleotide sequence reads as follows: TGTGCCAGTAGTATAGAAGGGACGGTCACTGAAGCTTTCTTT. This codes for CASSIEGTVTEAFF.